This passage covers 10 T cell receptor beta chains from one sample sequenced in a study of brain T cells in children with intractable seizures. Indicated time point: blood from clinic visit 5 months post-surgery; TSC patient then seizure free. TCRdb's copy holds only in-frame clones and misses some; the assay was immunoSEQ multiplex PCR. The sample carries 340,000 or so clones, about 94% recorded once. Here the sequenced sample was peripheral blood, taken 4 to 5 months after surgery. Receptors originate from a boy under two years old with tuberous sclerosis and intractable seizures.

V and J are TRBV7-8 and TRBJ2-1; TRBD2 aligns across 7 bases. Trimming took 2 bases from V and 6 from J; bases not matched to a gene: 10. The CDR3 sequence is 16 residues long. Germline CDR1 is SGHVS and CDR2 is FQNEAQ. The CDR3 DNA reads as TGTGCCAGCAGCTTAAGTAGGTTTGGGAGGGCCAATGAGCAGTTCTTC. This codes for CASSLSRFGRANEQFF. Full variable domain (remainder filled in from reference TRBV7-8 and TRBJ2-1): GAGVSQSPRYKVAKRGQDVALRCDPISGHVSLFWYQQALGQGPEFLTYFQNEAQLDKSGLPSDRFFAERPEGSVSTLKIQRTQQEDSAVYLCASSLSRFGRANEQFFGPGTRLTVL.

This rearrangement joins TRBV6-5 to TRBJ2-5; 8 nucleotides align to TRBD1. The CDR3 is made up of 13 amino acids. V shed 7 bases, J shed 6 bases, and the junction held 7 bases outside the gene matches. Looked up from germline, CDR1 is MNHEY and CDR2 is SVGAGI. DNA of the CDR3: TGTGCCAGCAAGAAGGACAGGGTAAAGACCCAGTACTTC. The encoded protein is CASKKDRVKTQYF.

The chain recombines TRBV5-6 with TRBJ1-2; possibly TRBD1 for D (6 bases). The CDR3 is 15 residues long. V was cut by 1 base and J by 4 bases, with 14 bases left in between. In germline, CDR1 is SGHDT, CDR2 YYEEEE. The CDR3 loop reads CASSLTPDRSYGYTF. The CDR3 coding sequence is TGTGCCAGCAGCTTGACCCCGGACAGAAGCTATGGCTACACCTTC.

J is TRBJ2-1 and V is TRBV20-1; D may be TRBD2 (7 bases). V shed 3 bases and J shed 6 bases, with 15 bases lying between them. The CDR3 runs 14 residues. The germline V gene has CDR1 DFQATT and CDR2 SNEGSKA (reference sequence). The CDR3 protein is CSASRGRGGNEQFF. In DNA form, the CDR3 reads TGCAGTGCTAGTAGGGGGAGGGGAGGCAATGAGCAGTTCTTC.

The CDR3 bases are TGCGCCAGCAGCTTGGTTTTGGCAGCCCCAGAGCAGTTCTTC. It specifies CASSLVLAAPEQFF. This chain uses TRBV5-1 with TRBJ2-1; D call uncertain. Germline V gene data show CDR1 as SGHRS and CDR2 as YFSETQ. CDR3 size: 14 residues. Between the trimmed V and J ends, which lost 0 bases and 10 bases, there was a span of 14 bases.

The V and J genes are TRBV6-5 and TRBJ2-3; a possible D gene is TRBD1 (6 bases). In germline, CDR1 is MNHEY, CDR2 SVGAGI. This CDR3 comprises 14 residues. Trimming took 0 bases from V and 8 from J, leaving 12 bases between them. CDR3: CASSYSQGVVTQYF. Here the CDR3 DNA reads TGTGCCAGCAGTTACTCACAGGGTGTGGTTACGCAGTATTTT.

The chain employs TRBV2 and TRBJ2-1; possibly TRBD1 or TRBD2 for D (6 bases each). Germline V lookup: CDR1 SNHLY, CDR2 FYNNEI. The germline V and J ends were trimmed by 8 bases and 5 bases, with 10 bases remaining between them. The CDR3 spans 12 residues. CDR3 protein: CASDRGHNEQFF. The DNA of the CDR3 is TGTGCCAGCGACCGGGGGCACAATGAGCAGTTCTTC.

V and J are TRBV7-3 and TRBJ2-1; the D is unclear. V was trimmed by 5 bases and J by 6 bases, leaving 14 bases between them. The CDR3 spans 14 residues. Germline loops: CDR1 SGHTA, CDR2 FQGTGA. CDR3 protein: CASSPDASFNEQFF. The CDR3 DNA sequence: TGTGCCAGCAGCCCGGACGCGTCATTCAATGAGCAGTTCTTC.

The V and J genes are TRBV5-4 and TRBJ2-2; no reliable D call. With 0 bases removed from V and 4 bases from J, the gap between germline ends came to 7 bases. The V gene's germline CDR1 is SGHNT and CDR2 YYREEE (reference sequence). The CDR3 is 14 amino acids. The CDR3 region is CASSLAGGTGELFF. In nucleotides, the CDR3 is TGTGCCAGCAGCTTGGCGGGTGGCACCGGGGAGCTGTTTTTT.

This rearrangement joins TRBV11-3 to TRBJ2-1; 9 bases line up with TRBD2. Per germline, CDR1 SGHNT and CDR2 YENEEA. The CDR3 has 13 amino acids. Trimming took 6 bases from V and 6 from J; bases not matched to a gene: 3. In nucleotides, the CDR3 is TGTGCCAGCAGGGTGACTAGCGGCAATGAGCAGTTCTTC. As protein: CASRVTSGNEQFF.